The rows below give T cell receptor beta chains drawn from one sample of a study of T cell clones after liver transplantation. Using immunoSEQ multiplex PCR, the repertoire was profiled, and TCRdb retains in-frame clones only, with some absent. The sample lists roughly 80,000 clones, roughly 82% occurring once. Sequenced material: CD4+ T cells from blood, taken almost 47 months after liver transplant. These receptors all come from a human patient who received a liver transplant. Some T cells may have originated in the graft donor. Each CDR3 is given with its conserved first and last residue. Each record gives: D gene, clone size, V gene, J gene, CDR3 DNA, CDR3 protein. A D gene is named only where the DNA matches it firmly. Size values are once, few and many counts, or a class for expanded clones, and some rows have none.

>TRBD2|-|TRBV4-3|TRBJ2-1
TGCGCCAGCAGCCAACAGCGGGAGAGTTATGAGCAGTTCTTC
CASSQQRESYEQFF
>-|-|TRBV5-1|TRBJ1-2
TGCGCCAGCAGCTTGACGGGAAATAACTATGGCTACACCTTC
CASSLTGNNYGYTF
>-|-|TRBV9|TRBJ2-6
TGTGCCAGCAGCGTGCCAGGGACTGGGGCCAACGTCCTGACTTTC
CASSVPGTGANVLTF
>-|few|TRBV5-5|TRBJ1-3
TGTGCCAGCAGCTCGGGCAGCTCTGGAAACACCATATATTTT
CASSSGSSGNTIYF
>-|-|TRBV28|TRBJ1-2
TGTGCCAGCAGTTTTGTGGGGAATTTCTATGGCTACACCTTC
CASSFVGNFYGYTF
>-|-|TRBV5-1|TRBJ2-5
TGCGCCAGCAGCTTGTTGGGGGGTGGAGAGACCCAGTACTTC
CASSLLGGGETQYF
>TRBD2|-|TRBV7-2|TRBJ2-1
TGTGCCAGCAGCTTAGGGGGGCTAGCGGGATCTTTGGGGCAGTTCTTC
CASSLGGLAGSLGQFF
>TRBD2|few|TRBV6-6|TRBJ2-3
TGTGCCAGCAGCCGGACTAGCGGGAGTTCCACGCAGTATTTT
CASSRTSGSSTQYF
>TRBD2|-|TRBV7-9|TRBJ2-2
TGTGCCAGCAGCTTCCCTCTAGCGGGGTCCACCGGGGAGCTGTTTTTT
CASSFPLAGSTGELFF
>-|few|TRBV6-1|TRBJ1-1
TGTGCCAGCAGTACAGGGACACCCCGTGAAGCTTTCTTT
CASSTGTPREAFF
>-|-|TRBV9|TRBJ1-3
TGTGCCAGCAGCCCCGATGGGACATCTGGAAACACCATATATTTT
CASSPDGTSGNTIYF
>TRBD1|-|TRBV19|TRBJ1-2
TGTGCCAGTAGTATGGGCCGGGACAGAAGAACCTATGGCTACACCTTC
CASSMGRDRRTYGYTF
>TRBD1|-|TRBV28|TRBJ1-5
TGTGCCAGCAGTTGGGGTAGAGGGACAGTCAATCAGCCCCAGCATTTT
CASSWGRGTVNQPQHF
>TRBD2|-|TRBV7-9|TRBJ2-1
TGTGCCAGCAGCTTACTAGCGGTCGACAATGAGCAGTTCTTC
CASSLLAVDNEQFF
>TRBD1|-|TRBV27|TRBJ1-5
TGTGCCAGCAGTTTATCCCCCTTCACGGACAGGGGTAGCAATCAGCCCCAGCATTTT
CASSLSPFTDRGSNQPQHF
>-|-|TRBV19|TRBJ2-3
TGTGCCAGTAGTATGGGGACACATAGGACCTATAAGGATACGCAGTATTTT
CASSMGTHRTYKDTQYF
>-|-|TRBV28|TRBJ2-2
TGTGCCAGCAGTCCAAGGCGTACCGGGGAGCTGTTTTTT
CASSPRRTGELFF
>-|-|TRBV27|TRBJ2-7
TGTGCCAGCAGTTTGAGGGGATCCTACGAGCAGTACTTC
CASSLRGSYEQYF
>-|-|TRBV7-6|TRBJ1-5
TGTGCCAGCAGCTTAAGCACCCCGGGAGGCAATCAGCCCCAGCATTTT
CASSLSTPGGNQPQHF
>-|-|TRBV6-5|TRBJ1-2
TGTGCCACCGGGACTATTTATCCTGGCTACACCTTC
CATGTIYPGYTF
>-|-|TRBV4-2|TRBJ2-2
TGTGCCAGCAGCCCCGGGGTGGGGGAGCTGTTTTTT
CASSPGVGELFF
>-|-|TRBV11-1|TRBJ2-1
TGTGCCAGCAGCTTTGGGAGCTCCTACAATGAGCAGTTCTTC
CASSFGSSYNEQFF
>-|once|TRBV18|TRBJ1-1
TGTGCCAGCTCACCAGGGAGTACTGACCAAGCTTTCTTT
CASSPGSTDQAFF
>TRBD1|-|TRBV5-1|TRBJ2-7
TGCGCCAGCAATAAACAGGGGGCCAACGAGCAGTACTTC
CASNKQGANEQYF
>-|-|TRBV7-2|TRBJ1-1
TGTGCCAGCAGCTTTGGCAGAAGGAACACTGAAGCTTTCTTT
CASSFGRRNTEAFF
>-|-|TRBV28|TRBJ1-5
TGTGCCAGCAGCGGTACCCAGCCCCAGCATTTT
CASSGTQPQHF
>-|few|TRBV29-1|TRBJ1-3
TGCAGCGTAGCCCAGAGCTCTGGAAACACCATATATTTT
CSVAQSSGNTIYF
>-|-|TRBV9|TRBJ1-1
TGTGCCAGCAGCGTAGAGAAAGCTTTCTTT
CASSVEKAFF
>-|-|TRBV18|TRBJ2-2
TGTGCCAGCTCACCGCAGGCGAACACCGGGGAGCTGTTTTTT
CASSPQANTGELFF
>-|few|TRBV4-3|TRBJ2-1
TGCGCCAGCAGCCAAGAGTCGTGGAACAATGAGCAGTTCTTC
CASSQESWNNEQFF
>-|-|TRBV5-6|TRBJ1-3
TGTGCCAGCAGCTTGAGGGGGGGACAATTCTCTGGAAACACCATATATTTT
CASSLRGGQFSGNTIYF
>-|-|TRBV5-1|TRBJ2-1
TGCGCCAGCAGCTTGGGGGGGAGCTCCTACAATGAGCAGTTCTTC
CASSLGGSSYNEQFF
>-|-|TRBV28|TRBJ2-2
TGTGCCAGCAGTTTGGGGATCGCGAACACCGGGGAGCTGTTTTTT
CASSLGIANTGELFF
>TRBD2|-|TRBV7-6|TRBJ2-7
TGTGCCAGCAGTCCTCACTCCAGCGGGAACGGGGAGCAGTACTTC
CASSPHSSGNGEQYF
>-|-|TRBV4-2|TRBJ1-1
TGTGCCAGCAGCCTGGGAAGGTACAGCATGAACACTGAAGCTTTCTTT
CASSLGRYSMNTEAFF
>-|-|TRBV7-2|TRBJ1-4
TGTGCCAGCAGCTTAGCCCGGTCTAATGAAAAACTGTTTTTT
CASSLARSNEKLFF
>-|-|TRBV5-6|TRBJ2-3
TGTGCCAGCAGCTTGCTGGATTTCACAGATACGCAGTATTTT
CASSLLDFTDTQYF
>TRBD2|-|TRBV14|TRBJ2-1
TGTGCCAGCAGCCAACTACAAGAGGCTAGCGGCAATGAGCAGTTCTTC
CASSQLQEASGNEQFF
>TRBD1|-|TRBV29-1|TRBJ1-2
TGCAGCGTTTTGTCCCTCGGGACAGGGAAGCTCTATGGCTACACCTTC
CSVLSLGTGKLYGYTF
>-|-|TRBV28|TRBJ1-2
TGTGCCAGCAGTTTGAACGGCCGCTATGGCTACACCTTC
CASSLNGRYGYTF
>TRBD1|-|TRBV5-1|TRBJ1-4
TGCGCCAGCAGTTTCTCCCCGAGGACAGGGGATGAAAAACTGTTTTTT
CASSFSPRTGDEKLFF
>-|-|TRBV7-9|TRBJ1-4
TGTGCCAGCAGCTTAGGGACCCTCAGAAGTGAAAAACTGTTTTTT
CASSLGTLRSEKLFF
>TRBD1|-|TRBV7-9|TRBJ1-1
TGTGCCAGCAGCCTACCCCGGACAGGGGGAACTGAAGCTTTCTTT
CASSLPRTGGTEAFF
>TRBD1|few|TRBV7-9|TRBJ1-5
TGTGCCAGCAGCCCCACAGGGGTTCAGCCCCAGCATTTT
CASSPTGVQPQHF
>TRBD1|-|TRBV7-9|TRBJ1-2
TGTGCCAGCAGCTTAGTACAGGGGGATGGCTACACCTTC
CASSLVQGDGYTF
>TRBD1|-|TRBV28|TRBJ2-5
TGTGCCACCAAACGACAGGGGACCCAAGAGACCCAGTACTTC
CATKRQGTQETQYF
>-|-|TRBV6-5|TRBJ2-3
TGTGCCAGCAGTTACTTTCGGGAGTCGGATACGCAGTATTTT
CASSYFRESDTQYF
>-|-|TRBV19|TRBJ2-5
TGTGCCAGTAGTATAGGGGGCCAAGAGACCCAGTACTTC
CASSIGGQETQYF
>-|-|TRBV5-1|TRBJ1-1
TGCGCCAGCAGCTTGGCCGGTGGGGGATGGGCCACTGAAGCTTTCTTT
CASSLAGGGWATEAFF
>-|-|TRBV6-6|TRBJ2-2
TGTGCCAGCATACCCAGGACCGCGAACACCGGGGAGCTGTTTTTT
CASIPRTANTGELFF
>-|-|TRBV9|TRBJ1-3
TGTGCCAGCAGCGTCGGACAGCTAAACTCTGGAAACACCATATATTTT
CASSVGQLNSGNTIYF
>TRBD1|-|TRBV27|TRBJ1-2
TGTGCCAGCAGGACAGGGGGGAATGGCTACACCTTC
CASRTGGNGYTF
>TRBD2|-|TRBV27|TRBJ2-1
TGTGCCAGCAGCCTCTACCCACGCGCGGGAGACAAAATACAGTTCTTC
CASSLYPRAGDKIQFF
>TRBD2|-|TRBV14|TRBJ2-7
TGTGCCAGCAGCCAAGAAGGATTCACTAGCGGGAGGGCCTACGAGCAGTACTTC
CASSQEGFTSGRAYEQYF
>TRBD2|-|TRBV28|TRBJ2-5
TGTGCCAGCAGTTTAGCTTCTCTAGCGGGAGAGGAGACCCAGTACTTC
CASSLASLAGEETQYF